The rows below give T cell receptor beta chains drawn from one sample of a study of regulatory T cells in long-lasting Graves disease. TCRdb reanalysed the multiplex PCR reads using MiXCR and keeps one entry per CDR3 protein. Of a few hundred thousand distinct CDR3 sequences in the sample, 22% were seen once. Specimen: peripheral blood mononuclear cells (PBMCs), collected when the disease was refractory, from a patient treated with antithyroid drugs. The receptor source for this set is a female donor with Graves disease. The CDR3 runs from the conserved cysteine through the conserved F or W. The D gene is left open where the match is weak. Where a row states a size, it is once, few, many or the class of an expanded clone; other rows omit it.

>TRBV6-5|many|TRBJ2-5|NA
CASSYSVLGAWTQYF
TGTGCCAGCAGTTACTCGGTCTTGGGTGCTTGGACCCAGTACTTC
>TRBV10-3|many|TRBJ1-6|NA
CAIRAGHKDSPLHF
TGTGCCATCAGGGCGGGCCATAAGGATTCACCCCTCCACTTT
>TRBV7-2|few|TRBJ2-7|NA
CASSPGAPYEQYF
TGTGCCAGCAGCCCAGGGGCGCCCTACGAGCAGTACTTC
>TRBV6-1|few|TRBJ1-1|NA
CANRDGWNTEAFF
TGTGCCAACAGGGACGGCTGGAACACTGAAGCTTTCTTT
>TRBV28|many|TRBJ2-6|TRBD1
CASRMTGGHGANVLTF
TGTGCCAGCAGAATGACAGGGGGCCATGGGGCCAACGTCCTGACTTTC
>TRBV7-2|NA|TRBJ2-7|NA
CASSSLLYEQYF
TGTGCCAGCAGCTCCCTCCTCTACGAGCAGTACTTC
>TRBV15|NA|TRBJ2-7|NA
CATSRDLGSTGWQYF
TGTGCCACCAGCAGAGATCTGGGAAGTACTGGATGGCAGTACTTC
>TRBV7-2|many|TRBJ2-4|TRBD2
CASSPGLEVDIQYF
TGTGCCAGCAGCCCGGGACTAGAAGTAGACATTCAGTACTTC
>TRBV2|many|TRBJ1-2|NA
CASNQANYGYTF
TGTGCCAGCAATCAAGCTAACTATGGCTACACCTTC
>TRBV15|NA|TRBJ1-4|NA
CATSRSLLRVRYEKLFF
TGTGCCACCAGCAGATCCCTTCTCCGGGTCCGGTATGAAAAACTGTTTTTT
>TRBV2|many|TRBJ2-7|NA
CASYRDSYEQYF
TGTGCCAGCTACAGGGACTCCTACGAGCAGTACTTC
>TRBV18|NA|TRBJ1-5|TRBD1
CASSGQTDQPQHF
TGTGCCAGCTCGGGACAGACCGATCAGCCCCAGCATTTT
>TRBV3-1|few|TRBJ2-5|NA
CASSLPASSDQETQYF
TGTGCCAGCAGCCTCCCTGCTTCTAGTGATCAAGAGACCCAGTACTTC
>TRBV6-1|many|TRBJ2-1|TRBD1
CASSGRQGSRFNEQFF
TGTGCCAGCAGTGGACGACAGGGATCCCGCTTCAATGAGCAGTTCTTC
>TRBV7-3|many|TRBJ1-1|NA
CASSLQGTDTEAFF
TGTGCCAGCAGCTTACAGGGGACGGACACTGAAGCTTTCTTT
>TRBV3-1|NA|TRBJ2-4|TRBD2
CASSQLREGTKNIQYF
TGTGCCAGCAGCCAACTAAGGGAGGGAACCAAAAACATTCAGTACTTC
>TRBV28|many|TRBJ1-5|NA
CASSWDGTSNQPQHF
TGTGCCAGCAGTTGGGACGGGACTAGCAATCAGCCCCAGCATTTT
>TRBV27|few|TRBJ2-3|TRBD2
CASSVGTSGNTDTQYF
TGTGCCAGCAGTGTCGGGACTAGCGGGAACACAGATACGCAGTATTTT
>TRBV29-1|many|TRBJ2-7|TRBD2
CSVGLAQTYEQYF
TGCAGCGTCGGACTAGCGCAGACCTACGAGCAGTACTTC
>TRBV7-8|few|TRBJ2-7|TRBD1
CASTMFLDRSYEQYF
TGTGCCAGCACCATGTTTCTGGACAGGTCCTACGAGCAGTACTTC
>TRBV7-2|NA|TRBJ2-2|TRBD1
CASSLVSGGAGTGELFF
TGTGCCAGCAGCTTAGTCTCAGGGGGCGCAGGAACCGGGGAGCTGTTTTTT
>TRBV28|many|TRBJ2-7|NA
CASSLIQDTYEQYF
TGTGCCAGCAGTCTTATACAGGACACCTACGAGCAGTACTTC
>TRBV7-9|NA|TRBJ1-1|TRBD1
CASSPQGASTEAFF
TGTGCCAGCAGCCCACAGGGGGCATCGACTGAAGCTTTCTTT
>TRBV19|NA|TRBJ1-2|NA
CASSISGDPNYGYTF
TGTGCCAGTAGTATATCGGGGGACCCTAACTATGGCTACACCTTC
>TRBV20-1|NA|TRBJ2-1|NA
CSASSDRYSYNEQFF
TGCAGTGCTTCAAGCGACAGGTACTCCTACAATGAGCAGTTCTTC
>TRBV16|NA|TRBJ2-7|NA
CASSRTSDTSSYEQYF
TGTGCCAGCAGCCGAACTTCGGACACTTCTTCCTACGAGCAGTACTTC
>TRBV2|many|TRBJ1-2|NA
CASSEAGGDGYTF
TGTGCCAGCAGTGAAGCTGGCGGGGATGGCTACACCTTC
>TRBV6-2/TRBV6-3|many|TRBJ1-6|NA
CASRTEHNSPLHF
TGTGCCAGCAGGACGGAACATAATTCACCCCTCCACTTT
>TRBV20-1|many|TRBJ2-7|NA
CSARVAGGTYEQYF
TGCAGTGCTCGAGTGGCGGGTGGAACCTACGAGCAGTACTTC
>TRBV18|NA|TRBJ2-7|NA
CASSLLNYAYEQYF
TGTGCCAGCTCACTGCTAAATTACGCCTACGAGCAGTACTTC
>TRBV6-1|many|TRBJ1-1|NA
CASRRTFQGLNTEAFF
TGTGCCAGCAGGCGAACATTCCAGGGCCTCAACACTGAAGCTTTCTTT
>TRBV15|few|TRBJ1-2|TRBD1
CATSRDMTGTARREGYTF
TGTGCCACCAGCAGAGATATGACAGGGACTGCCCGACGGGAAGGCTACACCTTC
>TRBV29-1|NA|TRBJ1-2|NA
CSVGTGYGYTF
TGCAGCGTTGGGACGGGTTATGGCTACACCTTC
>TRBV12-3/TRBV12-4|many|TRBJ2-5|NA
CASSLDLGVRGQYF
TGTGCCAGCAGTTTGGACCTGGGGGTAAGAGGCCAGTACTTC
>TRBV27|NA|TRBJ2-7|NA
CASSLFPGANYEQYF
TGTGCCAGCAGTTTATTTCCGGGGGCCAACTACGAGCAGTACTTC
>TRBV14|many|TRBJ1-1|NA
CASSQDLGQNTEAFF
TGTGCCAGCAGCCAAGATCTGGGACAGAACACTGAAGCTTTCTTT
>TRBV7-3|few|TRBJ2-7|TRBD2
CASSLTRIGREVYEQYF
TGTGCCAGCAGCTTAACTCGGATCGGGCGGGAGGTTTACGAGCAGTACTTC
>TRBV29-1|NA|TRBJ2-7|TRBD1
CSVEDVDRGLRYEQYF
TGCAGCGTTGAAGATGTCGACAGGGGGCTACGATACGAGCAGTACTTC
>TRBV10-3|many|TRBJ1-1|NA
CAIAGSANTEAFF
TGTGCCATCGCTGGCTCAGCTAACACTGAAGCTTTCTTT
>TRBV12-3/TRBV12-4|few|TRBJ1-2|NA
CASRPGQSDGYTF
TGTGCCAGCAGGCCCGGACAGTCCGATGGCTACACCTTC
>TRBV12-3/TRBV12-4|NA|TRBJ2-3|NA
CASSAGRTDTQYF
TGTGCCAGCAGTGCGGGCAGAACAGATACGCAGTATTTT
>TRBV7-3|many|TRBJ2-5|NA
CASSPIVGPQETQYF
TGTGCCAGCAGCCCTATTGTGGGACCTCAAGAGACCCAGTACTTC
>TRBV28|NA|TRBJ2-3|TRBD1
CASSLPGQVTDTQYF
TGTGCCAGCAGTTTACCGGGACAGGTCACAGATACGCAGTATTTT
>TRBV11-3|NA|TRBJ1-6|NA
CASSPGTTPLHF
TGTGCCAGCAGCCCAGGGACGACACCCCTCCACTTT
>TRBV6-1|many|TRBJ2-7|NA
CASRSTRGEQYF
TGTGCCAGCAGGTCCACCCGGGGCGAGCAGTACTTC
>TRBV28|many|TRBJ2-5|TRBD1
CASSLSGQGPETQYF
TGTGCCAGCAGTTTATCGGGACAGGGCCCAGAGACCCAGTACTTC
>TRBV15|NA|TRBJ2-1|NA
CATSRRLNSYNEQFF
TGTGCCACCAGCCGCCGACTAAACTCCTACAATGAGCAGTTCTTC
>TRBV7-2|many|TRBJ2-7|NA
CASSLTRGLDEQYF
TGTGCCAGCAGCTTAACCCGAGGGTTAGACGAGCAGTACTTC
>TRBV6-1|many|TRBJ2-7|NA
CASSHAGSRAYEQYF
TGTGCCAGCAGCCACGCGGGCAGCCGGGCCTACGAGCAGTACTTC
>TRBV27|many|TRBJ1-5|NA
CASSNLGGDQPQHF
TGTGCCAGCAGTAACCTGGGCGGGGATCAGCCCCAGCATTTT
>TRBV25-1|NA|TRBJ2-1|TRBD2
CASSAPGLAGANEQFF
TGTGCCAGCAGTGCCCCGGGACTAGCGGGAGCTAATGAGCAGTTCTTC
>TRBV7-2|NA|TRBJ2-1|TRBD2
CASSPLVRLAAYNEQFF
TGTGCCAGCAGCCCCTTGGTGAGACTAGCGGCTTACAATGAGCAGTTCTTC
>TRBV6-1|many|TRBJ1-4|NA
CASSPAARRGEKLFF
TGTGCCAGCAGTCCCGCGGCACGGAGAGGAGAAAAACTGTTTTTT
>TRBV7-9|NA|TRBJ1-5|NA
CASSLGALVLEPQHF
TGTGCCAGCAGCTTAGGGGCTCTCGTTCTCGAGCCCCAGCATTTT
>TRBV12-3/TRBV12-4|few|TRBJ1-5|TRBD1
CASSPTGGTHNQPQHF
TGTGCCAGCTCGCCGACAGGGGGGACACACAATCAGCCCCAGCATTTT
>TRBV20-1|many|TRBJ2-7|NA
CSATDGYRVAYEQYF
TGCAGTGCTACCGACGGCTACAGGGTTGCCTACGAGCAGTACTTC
>TRBV11-2|few|TRBJ1-5|TRBD1
CASSQEAGGRQPQHF
TGCGCCAGCAGCCAAGAGGCAGGGGGCAGACAGCCCCAGCATTTT